The 11 T cell receptor beta chains given below trace back to one sample, sequenced in a study of control samples from healthy donors and cancer patients. The method was immunoSEQ multiplex PCR; TCRdb's version includes in-frame clones alone and lacks a portion of them. The data show 100,000 to 110,000 clones, more than 85% seen once. Sample: blood. All receptors come from a woman aged 45-65 years in good health.

The chain couples TRBV12-3 or TRBV12-4 to TRBJ2-5; D uncertain. CDR3 size: 13 residues. The V end was cut by 3 bases, the J end by 5 bases, with 10 bases between. CDR3 sequence reads: CASSLGPRETQYF. CDR3 coding DNA: TGTGCCAGCAGTTTGGGTCCAAGGGAGACCCAGTACTTC.

The chain combines TRBV7-2 with TRBJ2-5, with TRBD2 as a possible D gene (6 bases). Germline CDR1 and CDR2: SGHTA and FQGNSA. The germline V and J ends were trimmed by 4 bases and 5 bases, with 11 bases remaining between them. CDR3 length: 13 amino acids. The CDR3 spells CASSSREEETQYF. CDR3 sequence (DNA): TGTGCCAGCAGCTCCAGGGAGGAGGAGACCCAGTACTTC.

This sequence joins TRBV5-4 and TRBJ2-3, with 13 bases fitting TRBD2. After removal of 2 bases from V and 5 bases from J, the junction contained 5 bases not matched to a gene. Looked up from germline, CDR1 is SGHNT and CDR2 is YYREEE (reference sequence). The CDR3 contains 16 residues. CDR3 residues: CASSLLAGGLIDTQYF. The CDR3 DNA reads TGTGCCAGCAGCTTACTAGCGGGGGGGCTCATAGATACGCAGTATTTT.

The chain is built from TRBV19 and TRBJ1-4; TRBD1 matches at 8 bases. V shed 4 bases, J shed 0 bases, and the junction held 1 base outside the gene matches. This CDR3 has 15 residues. Germline V lookup: CDR1 LNHDA, CDR2 SQIVND (reference sequence). The CDR3 DNA sequence: TGTGCCAGTAGTAAGGACAGGGCAACTAATGAAAAACTGTTTTTT. Translated: CASSKDRATNEKLFF.

The chain recombines TRBV19 with TRBJ1-1; TRBD1 matches at 11 bases. There are 17 residues in the CDR3. CDR1 and CDR2 (germline): LNHDA, SQIVND (reference sequence). Germline trimming cut 5 bases from V and 1 base from J; bases unmatched to any gene: 9. This CDR3 reads CASSSPGTGGKNTEAFF. The CDR3, as DNA: TGTGCCAGTAGTTCTCCCGGGACAGGGGGAAAGAACACTGAAGCTTTCTTT.

V is TRBV4-3 and J is TRBJ2-1, with 7 nucleotides matching TRBD2. There are 14 residues in the CDR3. The J segment lost 5 bases and the V segment lost 3 bases, leaving 4 bases of the junction unmatched. CDR1 and CDR2 (germline): LGHNA, YSLEER. Here the CDR3 DNA reads TGCGCCAGCAGCCATGGCGGGAGCCACAATGAGCAGTTCTTC. Translated: CASSHGGSHNEQFF.

The chain couples TRBV7-7 to TRBJ2-2, with D unresolved. The CDR3 extends over 14 amino acids. CDR1 is SSHAT, CDR2 FNYEAQ, per germline (reference sequence). V shed 1 base and J shed 4 bases, with 7 bases lying between them. The CDR3 here is CASSLVAITGELFF. The CDR3 coding sequence is TGTGCCAGCAGCTTAGTGGCTATCACCGGGGAGCTGTTTTTT.

CDR3 protein: CASSPGWGAETQYF. Written as DNA, the CDR3 is TGTGCCAGCAGCCCCGGGTGGGGGGCCGAGACCCAGTACTTC. The V and J genes are TRBV9 and TRBJ2-5; TRBD1 or TRBD2 may be the D gene (6 bases each). Trimming stripped 4 bases from V and 5 bases from J, with 15 bases between. From germline, CDR1 is SGDLS and CDR2 YYNGEE. The CDR3 is 14 residues long.

The V call is TRBV11-2, the J call TRBJ2-7; TRBD1 aligns across 10 bases. CDR1 SGHAT and CDR2 FQNNGV come from the germline V gene. V shed 1 base, J shed 2 bases, and the junction held 2 bases outside the gene matches. The CDR3 length is 15 residues. The CDR3 spells CASSLVGQGAYEQYF. As DNA, the CDR3 is TGTGCCAGCAGCTTAGTTGGACAGGGGGCCTACGAGCAGTACTTC.

This clone was found once. The genes are TRBV3-1 (or the pseudogene TRBV3-2) and TRBJ2-3, with D hard to call. This CDR3 is 13 amino acids long. Between the trimmed V and J ends, which lost 4 bases and 4 bases, there was a span of 9 bases. Germline CDR1 is LGHDT and CDR2 is YNNKEL (reference sequence). CDR3 protein: CASSPQGSDTQYF. CDR3 in DNA: TGTGCCAGCAGCCCCCAAGGGTCAGATACGCAGTATTTT.

The chain recombines TRBV27 with TRBJ2-3, with D possibly TRBD2 on 6 matching bases. This CDR3 spans 13 amino acids. Trimming pared 8 bases from V and 8 bases from J, leaving 17 bases between. The germline CDR1 and CDR2 sequences are MNHEY and SMNVEV (reference sequence). The CDR3 reads CASGDSPLGTQYF. For the CDR3, the DNA is TGTGCCAGCGGGGACTCCCCCCTGGGTACGCAGTATTTT.